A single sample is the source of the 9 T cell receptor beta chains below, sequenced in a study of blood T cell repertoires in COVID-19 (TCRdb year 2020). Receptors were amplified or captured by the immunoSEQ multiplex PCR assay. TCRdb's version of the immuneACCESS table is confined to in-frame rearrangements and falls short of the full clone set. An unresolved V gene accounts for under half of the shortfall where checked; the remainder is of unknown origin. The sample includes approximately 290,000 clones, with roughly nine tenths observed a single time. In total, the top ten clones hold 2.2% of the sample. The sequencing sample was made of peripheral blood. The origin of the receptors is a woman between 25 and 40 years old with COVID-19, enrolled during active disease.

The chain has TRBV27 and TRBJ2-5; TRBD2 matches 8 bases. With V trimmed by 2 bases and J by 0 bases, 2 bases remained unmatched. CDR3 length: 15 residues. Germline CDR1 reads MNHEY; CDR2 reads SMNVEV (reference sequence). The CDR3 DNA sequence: TGTGCCAGCAGTTTAACTAGCGGCTACCAAGAGACCCAGTACTTC. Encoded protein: CASSLTSGYQETQYF.

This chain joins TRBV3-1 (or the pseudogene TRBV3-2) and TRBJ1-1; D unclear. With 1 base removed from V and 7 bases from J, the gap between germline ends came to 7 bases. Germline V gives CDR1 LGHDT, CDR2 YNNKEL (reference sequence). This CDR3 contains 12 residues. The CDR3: CASSQGRLEAFF. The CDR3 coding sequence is TGTGCCAGCAGCCAAGGGAGGCTTGAAGCTTTCTTT.

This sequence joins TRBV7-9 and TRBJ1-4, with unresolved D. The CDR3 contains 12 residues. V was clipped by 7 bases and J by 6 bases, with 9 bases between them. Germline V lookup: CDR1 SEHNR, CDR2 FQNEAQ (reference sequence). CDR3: CASNAGDEKLFF. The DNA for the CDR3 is TGTGCCAGCAATGCGGGAGATGAAAAACTGTTTTTT.

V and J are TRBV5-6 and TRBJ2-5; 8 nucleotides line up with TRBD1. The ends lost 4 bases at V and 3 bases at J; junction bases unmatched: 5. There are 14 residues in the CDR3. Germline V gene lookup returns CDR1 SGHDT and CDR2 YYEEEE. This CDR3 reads CASSRGTGKETQYF. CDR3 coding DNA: TGTGCCAGCAGCAGGGGGACAGGAAAAGAGACCCAGTACTTC.

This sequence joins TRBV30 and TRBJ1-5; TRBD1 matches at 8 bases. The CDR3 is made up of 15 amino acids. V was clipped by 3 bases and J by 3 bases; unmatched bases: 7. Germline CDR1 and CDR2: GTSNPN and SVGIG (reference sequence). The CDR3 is CAWSFTGQVNQPQHF. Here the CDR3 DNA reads TGTGCCTGGAGCTTCACGGGACAGGTCAATCAGCCCCAGCATTTT.

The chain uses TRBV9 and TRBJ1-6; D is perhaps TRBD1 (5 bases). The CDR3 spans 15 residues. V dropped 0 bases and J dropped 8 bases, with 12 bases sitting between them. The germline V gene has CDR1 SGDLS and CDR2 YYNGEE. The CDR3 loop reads CASSVEGSRDSPLHF. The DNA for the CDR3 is TGTGCCAGCAGCGTAGAGGGTTCCAGGGATTCACCCCTCCACTTT. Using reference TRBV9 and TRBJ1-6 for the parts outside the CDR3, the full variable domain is DSGVTQTPKHLITATGQRVTLRCSPRSGDLSVYWYQQSLDQGLQFLIQYYNGEERAKGNILERFSAQQFPDLHSELNLSSLELGDSALYFCASSVEGSRDSPLHFGNGTRLTVT.

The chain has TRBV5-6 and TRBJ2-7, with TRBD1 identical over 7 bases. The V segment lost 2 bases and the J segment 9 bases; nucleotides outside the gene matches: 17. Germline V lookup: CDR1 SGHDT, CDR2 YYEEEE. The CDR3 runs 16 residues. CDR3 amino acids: CASSFFPTGSFSGQYF. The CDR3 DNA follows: TGTGCCAGCAGCTTCTTCCCGACAGGGAGCTTTTCTGGGCAGTACTTC.

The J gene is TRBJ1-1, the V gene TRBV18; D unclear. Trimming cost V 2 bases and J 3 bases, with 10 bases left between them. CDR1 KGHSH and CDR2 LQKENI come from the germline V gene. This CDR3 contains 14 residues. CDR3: CASSPWGGDTEAFF. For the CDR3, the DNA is TGTGCCAGCTCACCATGGGGAGGTGACACTGAAGCTTTCTTT. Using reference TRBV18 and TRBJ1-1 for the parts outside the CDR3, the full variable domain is NAGVMQNPRHLVRRRGQEARLRCSPMKGHSHVYWYRQLPEEGLKFMVYLQKENIIDESGMPKERFSAEFPKEGPSILRIQQVVRGDSAAYFCASSPWGGDTEAFFGQGTRLTVV.

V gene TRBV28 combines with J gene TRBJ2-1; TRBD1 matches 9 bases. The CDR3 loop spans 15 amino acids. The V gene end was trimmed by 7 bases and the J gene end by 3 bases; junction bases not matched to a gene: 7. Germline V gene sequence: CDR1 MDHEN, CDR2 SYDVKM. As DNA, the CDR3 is TGTGCCAGCACTACCGGGACAGGGAGCTACAATGAGCAGTTCTTC. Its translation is CASTTGTGSYNEQFF.